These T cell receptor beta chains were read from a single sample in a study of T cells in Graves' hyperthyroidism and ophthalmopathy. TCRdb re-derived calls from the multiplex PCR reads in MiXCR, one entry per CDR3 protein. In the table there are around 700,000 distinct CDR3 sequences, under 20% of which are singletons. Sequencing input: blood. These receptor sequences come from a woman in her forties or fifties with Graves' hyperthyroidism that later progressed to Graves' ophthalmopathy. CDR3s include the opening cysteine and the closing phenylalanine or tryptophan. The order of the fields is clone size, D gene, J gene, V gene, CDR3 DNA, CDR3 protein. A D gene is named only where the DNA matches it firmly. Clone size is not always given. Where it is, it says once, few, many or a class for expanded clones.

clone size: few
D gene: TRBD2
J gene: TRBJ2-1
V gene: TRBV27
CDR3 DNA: TGTGCCAGCAGTCTCCGTGTTTTGGCGGGGGGGCTCTACAATGAGCAGTTCTTC
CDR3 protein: CASSLRVLAGGLYNEQFF

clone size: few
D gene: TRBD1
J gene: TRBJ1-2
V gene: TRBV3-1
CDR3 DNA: TGTGCCAGCAGCCAACCAGGGGGGGACCGGGGCTATGGCTACACCTTC
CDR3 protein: CASSQPGGDRGYGYTF

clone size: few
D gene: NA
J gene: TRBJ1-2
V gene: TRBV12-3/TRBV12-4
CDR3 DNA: NA
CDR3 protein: CASSLAVGPGYGYTF

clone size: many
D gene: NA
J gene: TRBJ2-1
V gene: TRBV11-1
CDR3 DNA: TGTGCCAGCAGCAGTCCCGTTCAGGGCTACAATGAGCAGTTCTTC
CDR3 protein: CASSSPVQGYNEQFF

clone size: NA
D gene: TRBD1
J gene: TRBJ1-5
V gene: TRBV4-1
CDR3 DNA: TGCGCCAGCAGCCAAGAGAAACAGGGGTATAGCAATCAGCCCCAGCATTTT
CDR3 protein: CASSQEKQGYSNQPQHF

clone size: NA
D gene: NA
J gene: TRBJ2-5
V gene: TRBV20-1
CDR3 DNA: TGCAGTGTCCCCGTGTTTGAGACCCAGTACTTC
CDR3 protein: CSVPVFETQYF

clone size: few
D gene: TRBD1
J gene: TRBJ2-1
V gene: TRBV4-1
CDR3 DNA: TGCGCCAGCAGCCGAATTGGGACAGGGGAGTCTCATGAGCAGTTCTTC
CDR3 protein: CASSRIGTGESHEQFF

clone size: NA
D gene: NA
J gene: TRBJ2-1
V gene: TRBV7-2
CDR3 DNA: TGTGCCAGCAGCTTCCTAGGGGGGGCCTACAATGAGCAGTTCTTC
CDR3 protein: CASSFLGGAYNEQFF

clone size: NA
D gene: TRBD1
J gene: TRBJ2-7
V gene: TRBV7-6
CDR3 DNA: TGTGCCAGCAGCGAGATCTTGGGACAGACCTACGAGCAGTACTTC
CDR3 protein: CASSEILGQTYEQYF

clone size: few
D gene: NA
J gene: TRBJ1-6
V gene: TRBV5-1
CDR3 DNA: TGCGCCAGCAGCTTATACAGGGACAATTCACCCCTCCACTTT
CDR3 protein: CASSLYRDNSPLHF

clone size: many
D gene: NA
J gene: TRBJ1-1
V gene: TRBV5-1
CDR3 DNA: TGCGCCAGCAGCTTGGGACAGCTTCCAAACACTGAAGCTTTCTTT
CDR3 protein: CASSLGQLPNTEAFF

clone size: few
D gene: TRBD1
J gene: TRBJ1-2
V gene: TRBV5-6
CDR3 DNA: TGTGCCAGCAGCGTACAGGGGGCCATCGGAAACTATGGCTACACCTTC
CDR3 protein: CASSVQGAIGNYGYTF

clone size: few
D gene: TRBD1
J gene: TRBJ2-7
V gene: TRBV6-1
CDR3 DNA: TGTGCCATCGGGGACAGGGGTATTTTCTACGAGCAGTACTTC
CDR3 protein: CAIGDRGIFYEQYF

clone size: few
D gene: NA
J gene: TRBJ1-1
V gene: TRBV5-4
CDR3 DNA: TGTGCCAGCAGTTACACAGAACTGAACACTGAAGCTTTCTTT
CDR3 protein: CASSYTELNTEAFF

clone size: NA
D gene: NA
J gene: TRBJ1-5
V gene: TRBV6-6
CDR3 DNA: TGTGCCAGCAGTTACTCGCAGGATAGCAATCAGCCCCAGCATTTT
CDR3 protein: CASSYSQDSNQPQHF